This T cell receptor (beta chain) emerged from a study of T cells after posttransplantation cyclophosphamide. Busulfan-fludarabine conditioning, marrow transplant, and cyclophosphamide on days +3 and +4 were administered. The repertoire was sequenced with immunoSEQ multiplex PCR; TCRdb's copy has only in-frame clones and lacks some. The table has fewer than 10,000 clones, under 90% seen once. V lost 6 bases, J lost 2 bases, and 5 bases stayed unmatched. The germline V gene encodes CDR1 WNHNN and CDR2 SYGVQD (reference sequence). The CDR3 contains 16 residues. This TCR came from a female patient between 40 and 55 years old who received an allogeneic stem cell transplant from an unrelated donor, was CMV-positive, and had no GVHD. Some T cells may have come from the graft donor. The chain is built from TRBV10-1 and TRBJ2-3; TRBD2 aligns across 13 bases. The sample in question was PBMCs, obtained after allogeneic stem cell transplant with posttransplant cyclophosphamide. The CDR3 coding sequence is TGCGCCAGCAGACCACTAGCGGGGGGGCACACAGATACGCAGTATTTT. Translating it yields CASRPLAGGHTDTQYF.